The T cell receptor beta chain described here comes from a study of T cells in narcolepsy. Study-level background: Enrolled donors included narcolepsy type 1 or type 2 patients and healthy controls. Study-level results: In some patient and control memory CD4+ samples, autoreactive clones were absent. Healthy controls reportedly lacked the autoreactive clonotypes serially found in patients' blood. Same-patient CSF and blood CD4+ T cell clonotypes included HCRT-specific and TRIB2-specific autoreactive ones.

Assay used: immunoSEQ multiplex PCR; TCRdb lists only in-frame clones, some missing. The data hold under 20,000 clones, with under 90% observed a single time. In regard to this clone: Its cognate antigen is unknown.

The junction had 4 bases not matched to a gene; V was cut back by 5 bases and J by 8 bases. The CDR3 totals 13 residues. Germline-derived CDR1 and CDR2 are LNHDA and SQIVND (reference sequence). The chain has TRBV19 and TRBJ1-5, with TRBD1 matching over 9 bases. The TCR sequence derives from a human donor in good health. Sequences were obtained from memory (CD45RA-) CD4+ T cells from blood. CDR3 sequence reads: CASSRDRVKPQHF. The CDR3 nucleotides read TGTGCCAGTAGTCGGGACAGGGTGAAGCCCCAGCATTTT.